A single sample gave rise to the 9 T cell receptor beta chains below, sequenced in a study of glioma-infiltrating T cells. The iRepertoire nested amplicon-rescue multiplex PCR amplified TCR alpha and beta CDR3s from RNA. One entry per CDR3 protein, called by TCRdb with MiXCR from the multiplex PCR reads. The data contain around 190,000 distinct CDR3 sequences, approximately 40% of them seen just once; the ten biggest clones take up 4% to 6.5%. The sequencing sample was made of glioma tissue, nonneoplastic brain tissue, or PBMCs (not recorded which). The origin of the receptors is a human donor with low-grade glioma or glioblastoma, undergoing nonglioma brain surgery, or in good health (not recorded which).

This clonotype was detected many times. The V and J genes are TRBV6-1 and TRBJ1-1; 7 nucleotides match TRBD1. From germline, CDR1 is MNHNS and CDR2 SASEGT. V trimming: 6 bases; J trimming: 5 bases; junction bases outside the gene matches: 3. This CDR3 has 12 residues. The CDR3 DNA sequence: TGTGCCAGCAGCCGACAGGGTACTGAAGCTTTCTTT. Translating gives CASSRQGTEAFF.

As to this clonotype: A read error may explain this, as a much larger clone is one base away. The gene calls are TRBV20-1 and TRBJ2-1, with D hard to call. The germline V and J ends were trimmed by 2 bases and 10 bases, with 12 bases remaining between them. The germline CDR1 and CDR2 sequences are DFQATT and SNEGSKA (reference sequence). The CDR3 contains 12 residues. The CDR3 nucleotides are TGCAGTGCTAGATCACCACCTAACGAGCAGTTCTTC. Translation: CSARSPPNEQFF.

This clonotype was counted only a few times. This chain links TRBV4-1 with TRBJ1-4; 7 bases match TRBD1. The germline gives CDR1 MGHRA, CDR2 YSYEKL. The CDR3 extends over 15 amino acids. J was trimmed by 11 bases and V by 3 bases; bases with no gene match: 12. CDR3 residues: CASSHPDRDSEKLFF. The CDR3 DNA sequence: TGCGCCAGCAGCCACCCTGACAGGGATTCGGAGAAACTGTTTTTT.

On this clonotype: This sequence may be a read error, since a much larger clone differs from it by one base. V and J are TRBV28 and TRBJ2-1; TRBD1 matches 9 bases. The length of the CDR3 is 15 residues. J gave up 8 bases and V 7 bases, and 12 bases lay outside the gene matches. Germline V gene data show CDR1 as MDHEN and CDR2 as SYDVKM. The CDR3 region is CASKPPGQGVHEQFF. The CDR3 DNA reads as TGTGCCAGCAAACCCCCGGGACAGGGAGTCCATGAGCAGTTCTTC.

The chain couples TRBV7-9 to TRBJ2-1, with D possibly TRBD1 on 6 matching bases. Trimming removed 4 bases from V and 5 bases from J, with 15 bases in between. The CDR3 sequence is 15 residues long. CDR1 and CDR2 from the germline V gene are SEHNR and FQNEAQ (reference sequence). Here the CDR3 reads CASSYSSRGHNEQFF. The DNA for the CDR3 is TGTGCCAGCAGCTACTCCAGCAGGGGCCACAATGAGCAGTTCTTC.

Many counts were recorded for this clonotype. This sequence joins TRBV6-1 and TRBJ2-7; maybe TRBD2 (6 bases). The length of the CDR3 is 15 residues. V was pared by 6 bases and J by 5 bases, with 20 bases between. CDR1 and CDR2 (germline): MNHNS, SASEGT. In DNA form, the CDR3 reads TGTGCCAGCAGCCCTGCTAGCAACGGGAGAAACGAGCAGTACTTC. This encodes CASSPASNGRNEQYF.

This clonotype was recorded at least ten times. The chain combines TRBV3-1 with TRBJ2-7, with 8 bases that match TRBD2. This CDR3 contains 14 residues. From germline, CDR1 is LGHDT and CDR2 YNNKEL (reference sequence). The junction had 1 base not matched to a gene; V was cut back by 0 bases and J by 3 bases. Here the CDR3 reads CASSQEGLDYEQYF. CDR3 bases: TGTGCCAGCAGCCAAGAGGGACTAGACTACGAGCAGTACTTC.

This chain uses TRBV12-5 with TRBJ2-1; 9 bases fit TRBD2. Germline V gives CDR1 LGHNT, CDR2 FRNRAP. The trim removed 1 base at V and 16 bases at J, leaving 14 bases unmatched. The CDR3 has 15 residues. The CDR3 bases are TGTGCTAGTGGTTTGGCGCTACTACAGAGGACTAGCGTATTCTTC. It translates to CASGLALLQRTSVFF.

This clonotype was counted only a few times. V gene TRBV3-1 combines with J gene TRBJ2-3; D is undetermined. Trimming removed 0 bases from V and 4 bases from J, with 5 bases in between. The CDR3 length is 13 residues. Germline V gene sequence: CDR1 LGHDT, CDR2 YNNKEL (reference sequence). CDR3 in amino acids: CASSQELADTQYF. The CDR3 nucleotides read TGTGCCAGCAGCCAAGAATTAGCAGATACGCAGTATTTT.